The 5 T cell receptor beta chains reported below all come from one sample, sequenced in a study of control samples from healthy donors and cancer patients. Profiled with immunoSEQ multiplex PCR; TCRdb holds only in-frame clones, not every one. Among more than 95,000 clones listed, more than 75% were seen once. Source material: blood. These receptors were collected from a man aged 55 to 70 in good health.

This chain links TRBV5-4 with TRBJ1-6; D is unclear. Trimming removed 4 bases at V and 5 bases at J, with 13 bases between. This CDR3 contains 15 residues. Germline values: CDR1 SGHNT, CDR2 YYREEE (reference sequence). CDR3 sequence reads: CASSPDNSHNSPLHF. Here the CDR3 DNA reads TGTGCCAGCAGCCCAGACAACAGCCATAATTCACCCCTCCACTTT.

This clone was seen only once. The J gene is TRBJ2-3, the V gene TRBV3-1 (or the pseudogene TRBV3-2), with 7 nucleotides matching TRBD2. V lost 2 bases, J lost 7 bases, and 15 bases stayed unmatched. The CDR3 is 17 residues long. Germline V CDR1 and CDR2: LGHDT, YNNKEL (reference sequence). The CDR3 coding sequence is TGTGCCAGCAGCCAAACGTCTGGGGGGGTCCAGCCCTATACGCAGTATTTT. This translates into CASSQTSGGVQPYTQYF.

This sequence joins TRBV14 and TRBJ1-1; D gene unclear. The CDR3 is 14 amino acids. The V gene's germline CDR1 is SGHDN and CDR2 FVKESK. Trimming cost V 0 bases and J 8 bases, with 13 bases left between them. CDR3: CASSQDWSYIEAFF. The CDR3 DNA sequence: TGTGCCAGCAGCCAAGATTGGTCCTACATCGAAGCTTTCTTT.

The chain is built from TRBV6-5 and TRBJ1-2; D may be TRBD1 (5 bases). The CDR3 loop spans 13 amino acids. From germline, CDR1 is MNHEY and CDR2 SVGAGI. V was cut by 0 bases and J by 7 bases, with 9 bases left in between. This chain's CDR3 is CASSYSRGAGYTF. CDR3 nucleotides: TGTGCCAGCAGTTACTCTCGGGGCGCTGGCTACACCTTC.

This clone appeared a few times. CDR3 sequence reads: CASSQTDSYNSPLHF. In nucleotides, the CDR3 is TGTGCCAGCAGCCAGACGGACTCCTATAATTCACCCCTCCACTTT. The chain has TRBV3-1 (or the pseudogene TRBV3-2) and TRBJ1-6, with D hard to call. This CDR3 is built from 15 residues. V was shortened by 3 bases and J by 0 bases, with 6 bases between the two germline ends. Germline CDR1 and CDR2: LGHDT and YNNKEL (reference sequence).